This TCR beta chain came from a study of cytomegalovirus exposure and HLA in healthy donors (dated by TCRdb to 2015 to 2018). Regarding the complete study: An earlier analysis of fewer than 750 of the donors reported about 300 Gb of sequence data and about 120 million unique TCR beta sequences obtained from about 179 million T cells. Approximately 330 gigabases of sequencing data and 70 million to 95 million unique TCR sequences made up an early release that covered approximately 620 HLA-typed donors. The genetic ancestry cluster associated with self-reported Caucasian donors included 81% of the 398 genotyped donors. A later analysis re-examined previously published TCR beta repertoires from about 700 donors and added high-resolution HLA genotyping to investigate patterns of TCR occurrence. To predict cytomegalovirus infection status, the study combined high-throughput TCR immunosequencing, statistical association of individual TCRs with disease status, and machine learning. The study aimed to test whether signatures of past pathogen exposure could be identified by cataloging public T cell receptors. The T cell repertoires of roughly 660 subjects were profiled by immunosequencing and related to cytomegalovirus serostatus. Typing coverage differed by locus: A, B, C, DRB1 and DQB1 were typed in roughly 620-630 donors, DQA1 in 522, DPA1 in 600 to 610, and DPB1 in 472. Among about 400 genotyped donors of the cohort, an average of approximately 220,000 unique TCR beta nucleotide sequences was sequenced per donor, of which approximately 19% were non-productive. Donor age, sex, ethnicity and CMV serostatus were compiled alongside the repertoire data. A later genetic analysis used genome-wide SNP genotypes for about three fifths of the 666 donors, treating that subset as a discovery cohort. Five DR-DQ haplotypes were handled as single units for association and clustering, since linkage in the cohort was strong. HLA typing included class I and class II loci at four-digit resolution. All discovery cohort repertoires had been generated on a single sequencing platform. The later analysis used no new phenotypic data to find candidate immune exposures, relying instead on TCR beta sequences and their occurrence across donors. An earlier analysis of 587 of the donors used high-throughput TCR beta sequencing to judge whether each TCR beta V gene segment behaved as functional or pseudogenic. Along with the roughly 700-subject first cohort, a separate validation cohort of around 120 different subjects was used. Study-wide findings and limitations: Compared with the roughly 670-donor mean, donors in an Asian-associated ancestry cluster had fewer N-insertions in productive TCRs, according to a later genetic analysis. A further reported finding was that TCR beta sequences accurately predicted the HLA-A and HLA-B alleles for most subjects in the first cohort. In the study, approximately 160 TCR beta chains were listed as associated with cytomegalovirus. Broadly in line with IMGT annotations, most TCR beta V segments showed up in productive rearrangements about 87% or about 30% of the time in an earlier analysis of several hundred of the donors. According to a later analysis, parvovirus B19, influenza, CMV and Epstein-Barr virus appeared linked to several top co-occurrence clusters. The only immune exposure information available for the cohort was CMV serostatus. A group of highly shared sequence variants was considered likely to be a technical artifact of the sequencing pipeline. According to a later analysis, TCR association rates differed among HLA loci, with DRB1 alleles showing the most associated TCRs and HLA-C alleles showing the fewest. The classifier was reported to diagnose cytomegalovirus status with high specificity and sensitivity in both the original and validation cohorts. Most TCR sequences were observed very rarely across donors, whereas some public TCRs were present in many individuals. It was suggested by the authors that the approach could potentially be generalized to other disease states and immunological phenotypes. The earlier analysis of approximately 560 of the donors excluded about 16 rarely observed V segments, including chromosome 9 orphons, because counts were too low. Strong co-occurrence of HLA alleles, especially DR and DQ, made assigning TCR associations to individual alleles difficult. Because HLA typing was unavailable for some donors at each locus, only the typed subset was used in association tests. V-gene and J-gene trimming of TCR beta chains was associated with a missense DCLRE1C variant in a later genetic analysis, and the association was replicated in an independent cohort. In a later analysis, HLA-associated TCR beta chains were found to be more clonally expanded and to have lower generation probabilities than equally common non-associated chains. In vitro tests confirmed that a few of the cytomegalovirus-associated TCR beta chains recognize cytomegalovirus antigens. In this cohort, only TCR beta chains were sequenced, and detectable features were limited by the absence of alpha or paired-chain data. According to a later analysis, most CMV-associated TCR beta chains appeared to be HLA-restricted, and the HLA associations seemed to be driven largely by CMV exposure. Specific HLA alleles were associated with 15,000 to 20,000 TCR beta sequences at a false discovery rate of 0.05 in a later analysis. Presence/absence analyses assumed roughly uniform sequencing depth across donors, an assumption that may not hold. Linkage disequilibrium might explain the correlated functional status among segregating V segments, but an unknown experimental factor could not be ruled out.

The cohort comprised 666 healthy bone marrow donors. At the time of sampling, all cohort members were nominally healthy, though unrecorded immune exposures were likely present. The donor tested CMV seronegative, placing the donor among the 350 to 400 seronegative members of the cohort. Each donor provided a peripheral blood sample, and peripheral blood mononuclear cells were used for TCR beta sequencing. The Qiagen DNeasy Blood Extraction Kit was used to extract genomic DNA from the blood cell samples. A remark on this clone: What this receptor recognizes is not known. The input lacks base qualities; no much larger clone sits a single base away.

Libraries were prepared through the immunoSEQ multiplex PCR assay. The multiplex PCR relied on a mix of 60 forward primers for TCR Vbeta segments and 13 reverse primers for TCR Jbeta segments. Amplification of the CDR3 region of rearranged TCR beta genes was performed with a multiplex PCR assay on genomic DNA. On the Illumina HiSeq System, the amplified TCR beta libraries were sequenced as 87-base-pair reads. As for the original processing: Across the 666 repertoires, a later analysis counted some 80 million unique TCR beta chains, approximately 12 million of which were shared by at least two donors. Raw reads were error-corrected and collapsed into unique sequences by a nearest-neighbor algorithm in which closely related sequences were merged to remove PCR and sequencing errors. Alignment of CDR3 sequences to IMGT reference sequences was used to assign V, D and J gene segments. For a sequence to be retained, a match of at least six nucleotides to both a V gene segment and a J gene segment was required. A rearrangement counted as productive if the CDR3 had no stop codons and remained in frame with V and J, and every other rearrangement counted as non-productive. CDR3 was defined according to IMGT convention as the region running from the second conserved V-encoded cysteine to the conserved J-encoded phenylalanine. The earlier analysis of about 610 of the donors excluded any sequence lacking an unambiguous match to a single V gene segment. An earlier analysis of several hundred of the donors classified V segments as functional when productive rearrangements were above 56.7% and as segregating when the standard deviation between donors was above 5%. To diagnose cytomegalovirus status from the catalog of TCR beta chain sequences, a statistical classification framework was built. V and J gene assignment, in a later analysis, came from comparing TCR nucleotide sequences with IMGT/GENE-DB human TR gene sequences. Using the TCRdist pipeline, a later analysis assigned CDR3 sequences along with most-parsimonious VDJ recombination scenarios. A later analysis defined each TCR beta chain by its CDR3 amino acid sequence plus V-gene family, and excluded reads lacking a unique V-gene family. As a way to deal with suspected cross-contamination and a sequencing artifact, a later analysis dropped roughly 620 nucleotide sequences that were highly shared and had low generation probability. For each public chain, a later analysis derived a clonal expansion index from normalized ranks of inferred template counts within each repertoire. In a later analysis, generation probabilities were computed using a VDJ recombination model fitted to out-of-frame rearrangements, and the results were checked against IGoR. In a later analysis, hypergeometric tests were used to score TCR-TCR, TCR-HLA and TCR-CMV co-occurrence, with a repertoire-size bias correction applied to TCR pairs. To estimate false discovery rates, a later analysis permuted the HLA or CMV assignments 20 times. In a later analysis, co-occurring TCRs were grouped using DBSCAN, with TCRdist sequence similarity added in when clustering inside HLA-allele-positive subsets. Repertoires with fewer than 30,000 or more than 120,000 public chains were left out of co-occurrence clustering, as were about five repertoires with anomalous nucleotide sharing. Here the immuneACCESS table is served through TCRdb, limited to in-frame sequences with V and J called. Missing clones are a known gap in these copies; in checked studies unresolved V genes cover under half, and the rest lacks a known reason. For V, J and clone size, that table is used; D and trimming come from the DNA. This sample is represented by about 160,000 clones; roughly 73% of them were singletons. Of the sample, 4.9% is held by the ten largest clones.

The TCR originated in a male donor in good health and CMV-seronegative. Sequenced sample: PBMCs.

The CDR3 here reads CASSSTTGGGGYTF. The DNA sequence is as follows: TGCGCCAGCAGCTCGACGACAGGGGGTGGTGGCTACACCTTC. This sequence uses TRBV5-1 and TRBJ1-2, with 9 junctional bases fitting TRBD1. CDR1 SGHRS and CDR2 YFSETQ were looked up in the germline V gene. From the cysteine through the phenylalanine, the CDR3 covers 14 amino acids. Only the CDR3 DNA is retained, 42 bases long and in frame from the first base. The germline V and J ends show losses of 3 bases and 7 bases respectively, and no gene match explains 7 bases of the junction.